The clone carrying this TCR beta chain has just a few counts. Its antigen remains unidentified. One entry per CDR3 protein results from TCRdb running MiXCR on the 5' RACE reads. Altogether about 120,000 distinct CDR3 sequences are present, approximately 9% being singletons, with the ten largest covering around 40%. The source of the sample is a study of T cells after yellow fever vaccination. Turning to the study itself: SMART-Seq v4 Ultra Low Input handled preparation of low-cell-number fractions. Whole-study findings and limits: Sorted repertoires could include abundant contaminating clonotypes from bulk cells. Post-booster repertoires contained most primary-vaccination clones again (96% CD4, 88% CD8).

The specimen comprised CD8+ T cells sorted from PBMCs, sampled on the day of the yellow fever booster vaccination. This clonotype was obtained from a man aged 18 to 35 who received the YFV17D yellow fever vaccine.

CDR3 amino acids: CASSSVRSSSTDTQYF. CDR3 bases: TGTGCCAGCAGCTCCGTAAGGAGTTCTAGCACAGATACGCAGTATTTT. V usage is TRBV11-2 and J usage is TRBJ2-3; no clear D. The germline CDR1 and CDR2 sequences are SGHAT and FQNNGV. The CDR3 extends over 16 amino acids. With 4 bases removed from V and 0 bases from J, the gap between germline ends came to 14 bases.